Sequencing of this T cell receptor beta chain was carried out in a study of blood T cell repertoires in COVID-19. Across the whole study: COVID-19 samples, acute and convalescent, were from the United States, Italy and Spain. In each case, the material was cDNA or gDNA derived from T cells, B-cell-depleted T cells, or PBMCs.

This clone was seen a few times. As originally analysed: Amplification from reference gene primers served as the basis for estimated nucleated cell counts. Repertoires were generated with immunoSEQ multiplex PCR, while TCRdb's copy carries only in-frame clones and drops some. Clonal size and the V and J genes are those of that table, whereas D and trimming came from the DNA. The sample has hundreds of thousands of clones; roughly 83% are singletons. The CDR3 runs 14 residues. CDR1 is MDHEN, CDR2 SYDVKM, per germline. V lost 6 bases, J lost 7 bases, and 6 bases stayed unmatched. What was sequenced was peripheral blood. The receptor was isolated from an elderly woman with acute or convalescent COVID-19. The rearrangement joins TRBV28 to TRBJ1-4; 9 nucleotides agree with TRBD1. The CDR3 loop is CASRAGTGFEKLFF. For the CDR3, the DNA is TGTGCCAGCAGAGCGGGGACAGGGTTTGAAAAACTGTTTTTT.